These T cell receptor beta chains were read from a single sample in a study of vaccination effects on CD4 cells after COVID-19. The antigens of these receptors remain unknown. Using immunoSEQ multiplex PCR, the repertoire was profiled, and TCRdb retains in-frame clones only, with some absent. This sample has fewer than 25,000 clones, with under 75% found just once. The sequencing here drew on CD4+ T cells from PBMCs cultured with HCoV-OC43 spike peptides, taken before COVID-19 vaccination. The receptor set was obtained from a human donor who received a COVID-19 vaccine. Both conserved end residues are part of each CDR3. Each record gives: D gene, clone size, V gene, J gene, CDR3 DNA, CDR3 protein. D genes are given only for firm matches. Clone size is not always given. Where it is, it says once, few, many or a class for expanded clones.

>.|few|TRBV4-1|TRBJ1-6
TGCGCCAGCAGCCAATTAAGGGCGGTAAGCTCCTATAATTCACCCCTCCACTTT
CASSQLRAVSSYNSPLHF
>.|.|TRBV18|TRBJ1-1
TGTGCCAGCTCACCACCGGGCGGGATGAACACTGAAGCTTTCTTT
CASSPPGGMNTEAFF
>.|.|TRBV6-5|TRBJ2-1
TGTGCCAGCAGTTGGGGATCCAGCTCCTACAATGAGCAGTTCTTC
CASSWGSSSYNEQFF
>TRBD1|.|TRBV5-5|TRBJ1-2
TGTGCCAGCAGCTCGGGACAGGGAGGCTATGGCTACACCTTC
CASSSGQGGYGYTF
>.|.|TRBV11-2|TRBJ2-5
TGTGCCAGCAGCTTAGAAGAGGGCCGACAAGAGACCCAGTACTTC
CASSLEEGRQETQYF
>.|few|TRBV20-1|TRBJ2-5
TGCAGTGCTAGTCCACCGGACAGAAGTCAAGAGACCCAGTACTTC
CSASPPDRSQETQYF
>.|.|TRBV10-1|TRBJ2-5
TGCGCCAGCAGTGAGTCGAGACTGGGGGGACAAGAGACCCAGTACTTC
CASSESRLGGQETQYF
>.|.|TRBV13|TRBJ2-7
TGTGCCAGCAGCTTAAATATTGGCGGGCAGTACTTC
CASSLNIGGQYF
>TRBD2|.|TRBV11-2|TRBJ2-3
TGTGCCAGCACAGTCGCGGGAGGAGATACGCAGTATTTT
CASTVAGGDTQYF
>TRBD2|.|TRBV4-1|TRBJ2-5
TGCGCCAGCAGCACCCTAGGCCTAGCGGGAGGAGAGACCCAGTACTTC
CASSTLGLAGGETQYF